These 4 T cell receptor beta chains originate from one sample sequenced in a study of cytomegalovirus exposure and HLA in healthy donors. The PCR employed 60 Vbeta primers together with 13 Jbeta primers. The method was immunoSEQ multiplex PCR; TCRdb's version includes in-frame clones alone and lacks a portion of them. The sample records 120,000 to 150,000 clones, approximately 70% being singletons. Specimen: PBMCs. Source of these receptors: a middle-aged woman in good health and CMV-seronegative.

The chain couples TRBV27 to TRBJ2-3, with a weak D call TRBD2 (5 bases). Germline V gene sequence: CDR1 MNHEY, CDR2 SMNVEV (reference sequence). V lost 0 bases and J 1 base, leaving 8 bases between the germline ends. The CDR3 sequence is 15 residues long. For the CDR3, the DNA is TGTGCCAGCAGTTTATCGAGGGCGCGCACAGATACGCAGTATTTT. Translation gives CASSLSRARTDTQYF.

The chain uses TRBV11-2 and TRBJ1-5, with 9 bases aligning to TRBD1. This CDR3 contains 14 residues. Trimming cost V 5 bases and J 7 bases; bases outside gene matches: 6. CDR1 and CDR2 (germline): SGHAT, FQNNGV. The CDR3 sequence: CASSPTGGEQPQHF. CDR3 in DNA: TGTGCCAGCAGCCCGACAGGGGGGGAACAGCCCCAGCATTTT. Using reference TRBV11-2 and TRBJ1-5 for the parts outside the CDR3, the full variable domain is EAGVAQSPRYKIIEKRQSVAFWCNPISGHATLYWYQQILGQGPKLLIQFQNNGVVDDSQLPKDRFSAERLKGVDSTLKIQPAKLEDSAVYLCASSPTGGEQPQHFGDGTRLSIL.

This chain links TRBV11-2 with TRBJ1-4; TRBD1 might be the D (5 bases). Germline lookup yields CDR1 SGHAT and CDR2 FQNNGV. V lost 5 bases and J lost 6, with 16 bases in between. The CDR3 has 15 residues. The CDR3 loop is CASSDLGGVDEKLFF. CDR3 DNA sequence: TGTGCCAGCAGCGACCTGGGGGGTGTTGATGAAAAACTGTTTTTT.

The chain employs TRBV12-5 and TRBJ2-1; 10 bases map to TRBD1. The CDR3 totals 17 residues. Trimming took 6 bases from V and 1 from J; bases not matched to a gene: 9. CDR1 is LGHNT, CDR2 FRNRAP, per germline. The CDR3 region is CASGWAGGQGSYNEQFF. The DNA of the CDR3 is TGTGCTAGTGGATGGGCGGGGGGACAGGGGTCCTACAATGAGCAGTTCTTC.